These 24 T cell receptor beta chains share one sample of origin, sequenced in a study of CD8 T cells in ankylosing spondylitis. MiXCR, applied by TCRdb to the 5' RACE reads, yields one record per CDR3 protein. The data show around 390,000 distinct CDR3 sequences, with around 20% seen just once and about 17% held by the top ten. These receptors are not linked to any known antigen. General study results and limits: Typical of ankylosing spondylitis blood, it appeared, was a TCR beta motif of under 10 highly homologous variants.

Sequenced sample: blood, either unsorted or a sorted T cell fraction (not recorded which). Every receptor here comes from a male donor with ankylosing spondylitis.

This chain joins TRBV7-3 and TRBJ2-1; 13 positions agree with TRBD2. This CDR3 is built from 15 residues. Germline V gives CDR1 SGHTA, CDR2 FQGTGA. Trimming removed 4 bases from V and 9 bases from J; junction bases left unmatched: 6. The CDR3 here is CASSSGLAGVGEQFF. The CDR3 DNA sequence: TGTGCCAGCAGCTCCGGACTAGCGGGAGTGGGTGAGCAGTTCTTC. The full variable domain, its missing parts supplied by reference TRBV7-3 and TRBJ2-1, is GAGVSQTPSNKVTEKGKYVELRCDPISGHTALYWYRQSLGQGPEFLIYFQGTGAADDSGLPNDRFFAVRPEGSVSTLKIQRTERGDSAVYLCASSSGLAGVGEQFFGPGTRLTVL.

Only a few counts were recorded for this clonotype. The chain links TRBV20-1 to TRBJ2-7, with a tentative D call TRBD2 (6 bases). Trimming cost V 3 bases and J 3 bases, with 9 bases left between them. This CDR3 region has 12 residues. CDR1 DFQATT and CDR2 SNEGSKA come from the germline V gene (reference sequence). CDR3 residues: CSARGLLYEQYF. CDR3 nucleotides: TGCAGTGCTAGGGGACTCCTCTACGAGCAGTACTTC.

This clonotype has just a few counts. The chain uses TRBV18 and TRBJ2-5; 7 bases are a match to TRBD1. The germline gives CDR1 KGHSH, CDR2 LQKENI. The CDR3 runs to 17 residues. Trimming removed 3 bases from V and 3 bases from J; junction bases left unmatched: 13. The CDR3 loop is CASSPRPPTDREETQYF. The CDR3 bases are TGTGCCAGCTCACCCCGCCCGCCGACAGACAGGGAAGAGACCCAGTACTTC.

This rearrangement joins TRBV20-1 to TRBJ1-5, with D maybe TRBD1 (5 bases). CDR3 size: 14 residues. CDR1 is DFQATT, CDR2 SNEGSKA, per germline (reference sequence). V lost 6 bases to trimming and J lost 2 bases, with 14 bases between them. This CDR3 is CSASRGGRNQPQHF. The CDR3 DNA sequence: TGCAGTGCGTCTCGCGGGGGTCGCAATCAGCCCCAGCATTTT.

This sequence joins TRBV12-3 or TRBV12-4 and TRBJ2-1; 11 bases map to TRBD2. With V trimmed by 6 bases and J by 8 bases, 12 bases remained unmatched. This CDR3 spans 16 amino acids. The CDR3 loop reads CASRKGRLAGGHEQFF. CDR3 DNA sequence: TGTGCCAGCAGAAAAGGGCGTCTAGCGGGAGGCCATGAGCAGTTCTTC.

The genes are TRBV6-2 or TRBV6-3 and TRBJ1-1; unclear D gene. CDR1 MNHEY and CDR2 SVGEGT come from the germline V gene. There are 11 residues in the CDR3. V lost 8 bases, J lost 2 bases, and 6 bases lay in between. CDR3 DNA sequence: TGTGCCAGCGCACACAACACTGAAGCTTTCTTT. This codes for CASAHNTEAFF.

The gene calls are TRBV24-1 and TRBJ1-5; D is uncertain. CDR1 is KGHDR and CDR2 is SFDVKD in the germline V gene. The CDR3 is 15 amino acids. V dropped 5 bases and J dropped 5 bases, with 15 bases sitting between them. CDR3 loop: CATSAQRAFHQPQHF. CDR3 nucleotide sequence: TGTGCCACCAGTGCCCAGAGAGCATTCCATCAGCCCCAGCATTTT.

This rearrangement joins TRBV11-2 to TRBJ2-2, with TRBD1 matching 10 bases. Trimming took 1 base from V and 6 from J; bases not matched to a gene: 11. The CDR3 covers 18 residues. Per the germline V gene, CDR1 is SGHAT and CDR2 is FQNNGV. CDR3: CASSLGLLGTGVAGELFF. CDR3 bases: TGTGCCAGCAGCTTAGGGTTGTTGGGGACAGGGGTCGCCGGGGAGCTGTTTTTT.

The V gene is TRBV14, the J gene TRBJ2-5; possible D gene TRBD2, 6 bases. V dropped 4 bases and J dropped 7 bases, with 13 bases sitting between them. Germline assignment: CDR1 SGHDN and CDR2 FVKESK. The CDR3 is 13 residues long. The CDR3 nucleotides read TGTGCCAGCAGCCCACGACTAGAGGGGACCCAGTACTTC. Its protein is CASSPRLEGTQYF.

This clonotype was observed a few times. V is TRBV5-1 and J is TRBJ2-7, with D unclear. There are 13 residues in the CDR3. The germline CDR1 and CDR2 sequences are SGHRS and YFSETQ. Trimming took off 1 base at V and 6 bases at J, with 11 bases between the two ends. The CDR3 DNA is TGCGCCAGCAGCTTGAGCATACTGGGCGAGCAGTACTTC. Protein sequence: CASSLSILGEQYF.

The chain links TRBV7-9 to TRBJ2-7; 7 nucleotides match TRBD1. The V and J ends lost 3 bases and 3 bases, in that order; junction bases with no gene match: 11. The CDR3 sequence is 16 residues long. From germline, CDR1 is SEHNR and CDR2 FQNEAQ (reference sequence). The CDR3 loop reads CASSFRQGGLSYEQYF. The CDR3 DNA is TGTGCCAGCAGCTTTAGACAGGGCGGTTTGAGCTACGAGCAGTACTTC.

The V gene is TRBV28, the J gene TRBJ2-3; TRBD1 is a possible D gene (6 bases). V was trimmed by 6 bases and J by 2 bases, leaving 15 bases between them. The CDR3 totals 15 residues. The germline gives CDR1 MDHEN, CDR2 SYDVKM. CDR3 nucleotides: TGTGCCAGCAGCCGTGACAGGATCCACACAGATACGCAGTATTTT. Translating gives CASSRDRIHTDTQYF. Variable domain in full (rest from reference TRBV28 and TRBJ2-3): DVKVTQSSRYLVKRTGEKVFLECVQDMDHENMFWYRQDPGLGLRLIYFSYDVKMKEKGDIPEGYSVSREKKERFSLILESASTNQTSMYLCASSRDRIHTDTQYFGPGTRLTVL.

DNA for the CDR3: TGTGCCACCAGTGATCCGACAGGGGGCGGCCCAGATACGCAGTATTTT. Encoded protein: CATSDPTGGGPDTQYF. The rearrangement uses TRBV24-1 and TRBJ2-3; 10 bases line up with TRBD1. With 3 bases clipped from V and 4 bases from J, the junction kept 6 bases outside the gene matches. The V gene's germline CDR1 is KGHDR and CDR2 SFDVKD. This CDR3 has 16 amino acids.

This clonotype occurred a few times. The chain couples TRBV6-1 to TRBJ2-7; 7 bases map to TRBD1. From germline, CDR1 is MNHNS and CDR2 SASEGT. The CDR3 consists of 14 residues. With 6 bases clipped from V and 1 base from J, the junction kept 6 bases outside the gene matches. The DNA for the CDR3 is TGTGCCAGCAGGAACGACAGGGAATCCTACGAGCAGTACTTC. It codes for CASRNDRESYEQYF.

The V call is TRBV6-5, the J call TRBJ1-2, with D perhaps TRBD1 (6 bases). The CDR3 has 16 residues. Germline V gives CDR1 MNHEY, CDR2 SVGAGI. The V gene lost 4 bases and the J gene lost 0 bases, with 15 bases spanning the gap. CDR3 protein: CASSFSGTTPNYGYTF. CDR3 nucleotides: TGTGCCAGCAGTTTCTCCGGGACAACACCTAACTATGGCTACACCTTC.

The genes are TRBV20-1 and TRBJ1-6, with 11 bases fitting TRBD1. The CDR3 contains 16 residues. Trimming removed 4 bases from V and 10 bases from J; junction bases left unmatched: 12. Germline lookup yields CDR1 DFQATT and CDR2 SNEGSKA (reference sequence). The CDR3 sequence: CSAIRDRGAFGSPLHF. The CDR3 DNA is TGCAGTGCTATCCGGGACAGGGGGGCGTTTGGGTCACCCCTCCACTTT.

For the CDR3, the DNA is TGTGCCAGCAGCCGCCCCAGCGGGAGGGCCGACGAGCAGTACTTC. Translating gives CASSRPSGRADEQYF. V gene TRBV7-2 combines with J gene TRBJ2-7, with 10 bases aligning to TRBD2. Unmatched junction bases numbered 9, after V lost 5 bases and J lost 5 bases. The V gene's germline CDR1 is SGHTA and CDR2 FQGNSA. The CDR3 is 15 amino acids. The full variable domain, rest sourced from reference TRBV7-2 and TRBJ2-7, is GAGVSQSPSNKVTEKGKDVELRCDPISGHTALYWYRQSLGQGLEFLIYFQGNSAPDKSGLPSDRFSAERTGGSVSTLTIQRTQQEDSAVYLCASSRPSGRADEQYFGPGTRLTVT.

CDR3 sequence reads: CASTRDSQETQYF. The CDR3 region has the DNA TGTGCCAGCACCCGGGACTCACAAGAGACCCAGTACTTC. The rearrangement links TRBV7-9 to TRBJ2-5; weak D call: TRBD2 (6 bases). The CDR3 length is 13 residues. Trimming took off 7 bases at V and 2 bases at J, with 11 bases between the two ends. The germline V gene has CDR1 SEHNR and CDR2 FQNEAQ (reference sequence).

The chain links TRBV28 to TRBJ2-5; 10 bases fit TRBD2. Germline CDR1 and CDR2: MDHEN and SYDVKM. Losses at the gene ends were 4 bases for V and 4 bases for J; bases not matched to a gene: 15. CDR3 length: 18 residues. CDR3: CASSSQYPGTSDGETQYF. The CDR3 DNA sequence: TGTGCCAGCAGTTCCCAATATCCAGGGACTAGCGACGGAGAGACCCAGTACTTC.

The chain links TRBV5-1 to TRBJ2-5; D is possibly TRBD2 (6 bases). Germline CDR1 is SGHRS and CDR2 is YFSETQ. Trimming stripped 0 bases from V and 2 bases from J, with 14 bases between. The CDR3 is made up of 16 amino acids. The CDR3 sequence: CASSLAFGGRQETQYF. DNA of the CDR3: TGCGCCAGCAGCTTGGCTTTCGGAGGGCGGCAAGAGACCCAGTACTTC.

DNA for the CDR3: TGTGCCAGCAGCTTGCCCACCACGGTGGGCACCATATATTTT. It codes for CASSLPTTVGTIYF. The chain carries TRBV7-9 and TRBJ1-3; no firm D call. CDR1 and CDR2 (germline): SEHNR, FQNEAQ (reference sequence). The CDR3 runs to 14 residues. V dropped 3 bases and J dropped 9 bases, with 15 bases sitting between them. The whole variable domain, filled in from reference TRBV7-9 and TRBJ1-3, reads DTGVSQNPRHKITKRGQNVTFRCDPISEHNRLYWYRQTLGQGPEFLTYFQNEAQLEKSRLLSDRFSAERPKGSFSTLEIQRTEQGDSAMYLCASSLPTTVGTIYFGEGSWLTVV.

There are a few counts of this clonotype. The V gene is TRBV7-2, the J gene TRBJ2-2; D remains unclear. The CDR3 has 16 amino acids. CDR1 is SGHTA and CDR2 is FQGNSA in the germline V gene. Deletions cut 3 bases from V and 4 bases from J, with 15 bases between. In nucleotides, the CDR3 is TGTGCCAGCAGCTTGGTTGCGGAACCGGGCACCGGGGAGCTGTTTTTT. Its translation: CASSLVAEPGTGELFF.

This rearrangement joins TRBV19 to TRBJ2-2; 8 nucleotides align to TRBD2. The trim removed 4 bases at V and 7 bases at J, leaving 5 bases unmatched. CDR3 length: 14 residues. CDR1 and CDR2 from the germline V gene are LNHDA and SQIVND (reference sequence). CDR3 sequence (DNA): TGTGCCAGTAGTACGACTAGCGAGTTCGGGGAGCTGTTTTTT. This sequence encodes CASSTTSEFGELFF.

This clonotype showed up just a few times. The chain employs TRBV30 and TRBJ2-7; a possible D gene is TRBD2 (5 bases). The V end lost 6 bases, the J end lost 0 bases, and 9 bases lay between the germline ends. The CDR3 covers 12 residues. Germline V gene data show CDR1 as GTSNPN and CDR2 as SVGIG (reference sequence). The CDR3 loop reads CACRTLSYEQYF. The CDR3 DNA is TGTGCCTGCCGGACTCTCTCCTACGAGCAGTACTTC.